The T cell receptor (beta chain) described here comes from a study of identical twins (dated by TCRdb to the mid-2010s). About the full investigation: To test whether fetal clonotypes persist, the study used deep sequencing on TCR alpha and beta repertoires from monozygotic twins, unrelated adults of various ages, and cord blood. Replicate twin experiments were performed at different times using different library preparation protocols to rule out contamination. What the research found in general, with its limitations: Zero-insertion analyses could be partly confounded by invariant T cells such as MAIT and iNKT, though diverse VJ usage argued against such confounding for most clonotypes. Abundant cord blood beta clonotypes had fewer insertions, young adult naive repertoires showed a similar but weaker trend, and memory repertoires showed no such trend. Because the same donors could not be followed over many years, the conclusions depended on cross-sectional statistical analysis. In monozygotic twins, out-of-frame TCR alpha sharing was systematically underestimated by recombination models, although the models agreed with sharing between unrelated individuals. Excess twin sharing in beta out-of-frame sequences was weaker because fewer shared sequences lowered the signal-to-noise ratio. Compared with coincidental sharing between unrelated individuals, out-of-frame TCR alpha sequences shared between twins showed an excess of sequences with low generation probability.

Every donor in the study was a healthy Caucasian. Three pairs of female monozygotic twins, all aged roughly 18 to 29 years, made up the twin cohort. CD4+ and CD8+ T cell populations were isolated with positive isolation kits from Invitrogen. The method behind the library was 5' RACE. Sequencing used an Illumina HiSeq 2000. Template switching added a universal primer binding site, and the final cDNA carried a unique molecular identifier that allowed TCR cDNA molecules to be counted accurately. Specific primers in the conserved constant-segment region were used to synthesize first-strand cDNA for the TCR alpha and beta chains. Each cDNA library was double barcoded, with a SMART-Mk sample barcode plus Illumina barcodes, to control for contamination. Two successive PCR steps introduced TruSeq adapter sequences along with Illumina sample barcodes. Sequencing of the TCR alpha and beta cDNA libraries was done on the Illumina HiSeq platform using custom primers. The paper's processing steps were these. Raw reads were processed with MiGEC to extract unique molecular identifiers, and MiXCR was used to determine CDR3 positions. For each individual, recombination models were inferred using an EM algorithm with the repgenHMM and IGoR tools. Shared clonotype analysis was performed with the tcR package in R, normalizing sharing by the product of cloneset sizes. Out-of-frame nonproductive sequences were analyzed to study raw recombination free of thymic and clonal selection effects. TCRdb ran its own pipeline on the public reads, namely fastp trimming at Q25 and MiXCR clone calling, and kept in-frame beta chains. Each CDR3 protein appears once, grouped with its most common genes and DNA. The V and J calls come from TCRdb's annotation, not from the publication. Counted in this sample were approximately 550,000 distinct CDR3 sequences; 20% to 25% of them appeared once. Around 0.47% of the sample is in the top ten clones.

The CDR3, from cysteine to phenylalanine, totals 17 residues. Only the CDR3 DNA is retained, 51 bases long and in frame from the first base. After removal of 0 bases from V and 6 bases from J, the junction retains 10 bases not matched to a gene. CDR1 and CDR2, looked up from the germline V gene, are SGHRS and YFSETQ. Remarks on this clonotype: Its antigen has not been determined. Base qualities are not recorded, but no much larger clone differs from it by a single base.

This same sample was also taken into another study, of yellow fever vaccine responses in identical twins. As that second study puts it: The authors reported that the T cell response to vaccination in identical twins appeared partly convergent and partly personalized. In identical twins, the study followed T cell clones that responded to the vaccine with precision.

The chain is made from TRBV5-1 and TRBJ2-7; 12 junctional bases match TRBD2. The source of this sequence is a woman younger than 30 in good health. The sample was CD4+ T cells sorted from blood. The DNA sequence is TGCGCCAGCAGCTTGGCCGGGTCCAGGACTAGCGGGATCGAGCAGTACTTC. This gives the protein CASSLAGSRTSGIEQYF.